Presented here are 14 T cell receptor beta chains from one specimen sequenced in a study of blood T cell repertoires in COVID-19. Only in-frame clones appear in the TCRdb table, and some are missing; sequencing was by immunoSEQ multiplex PCR. The sample lists about 47,000 clones, approximately 78% occurring once. The sequenced sample consisted of peripheral blood. Receptor source: a human donor with acute or convalescent COVID-19. The donor label of this sample is uncertain.

This clone came up a few times. The chain links TRBV27 to TRBJ1-1; the D gene is possibly TRBD1 (5 bases). Trimming took 10 bases from V and 4 from J, leaving 16 bases between them. This CDR3 is 13 amino acids long. Germline-derived CDR1 and CDR2 are MNHEY and SMNVEV (reference sequence). The CDR3 bases are TGTGCCACCTCGGACACGCCAAGCACTGAAGCTTTCTTT. Protein product: CATSDTPSTEAFF.

The table lists this clone with a count of one. V gene TRBV6-5 combines with J gene TRBJ2-1, with TRBD2 as a possible D gene (6 bases). The germline V gene encodes CDR1 MNHEY and CDR2 SVGAGI. CDR3 length equals 12 residues. V shed 4 bases and J shed 9 bases, with 10 bases lying between them. CDR3 nucleotides: TGTGCCAGCAGTTCCCAGGGAGGTGAGCAGTTCTTC. Protein sequence: CASSSQGGEQFF.

The chain carries TRBV6-6 and TRBJ1-1; D is unclear. CDR1 and CDR2 (germline): MNHNY, SVGAGI (reference sequence). The CDR3 runs to 15 residues. V was trimmed by 0 bases and J by 4 bases, leaving 12 bases between them. The CDR3: CASSYSEAVGTEAFF. DNA for the CDR3: TGTGCCAGCAGTTACTCGGAGGCGGTGGGCACTGAAGCTTTCTTT.

This chain uses TRBV4-3 with TRBJ1-6, with 9 bases identical to TRBD1. Trimming removed 1 base from V and 5 bases from J; junction bases left unmatched: 9. The CDR3 spans 18 residues. The germline CDR1 and CDR2 sequences are LGHNA and YSLEER. This CDR3 is CASSQVQGAMANNSPLHF. In DNA form, the CDR3 reads TGCGCCAGCAGCCAAGTACAGGGGGCTATGGCGAATAATTCACCCCTCCACTTT.

This sequence joins TRBV24-1 and TRBJ2-3; D is possibly TRBD2 (6 bases). Per the germline V gene, CDR1 is KGHDR and CDR2 is SFDVKD. The CDR3 runs to 16 residues. Deletions cut 4 bases from V and 3 bases from J, with 16 bases between. The CDR3 DNA follows: TGTGCCACCAGTGACAACCCCGGAGGGCCGACAGATACGCAGTATTTT. It codes for CATSDNPGGPTDTQYF.

The rearrangement links TRBV7-2 to TRBJ2-1; D is possibly TRBD2 (5 bases). Trimming pared 6 bases from V and 9 bases from J, leaving 15 bases between. Germline CDR1 SGHTA, CDR2 FQGNSA. The CDR3 has 13 residues. The CDR3 loop is CASSFMSEGEQFF. The CDR3 nucleotides read TGTGCCAGCAGTTTTATGTCCGAGGGTGAGCAGTTCTTC.

Worth noting for this clone: The sample carries other DNA sequences with the same CDR3. J is TRBJ1-1 and V is TRBV7-2; D call uncertain. The V gene's germline CDR1 is SGHTA and CDR2 FQGNSA. V lost 1 base and J lost 3, with 6 bases in between. This CDR3 spans 13 amino acids. The CDR3 reads CASSLGGDTEAFF. In nucleotides, the CDR3 is TGTGCCAGCAGCTTAGGGGGAGACACTGAAGCTTTCTTT.

The gene calls are TRBV19 and TRBJ1-5; 7 nucleotides align to TRBD1. The V segment lost 5 bases and the J segment 7 bases; nucleotides outside the gene matches: 8. Germline CDR1 reads LNHDA; CDR2 reads SQIVND (reference sequence). This CDR3 contains 14 residues. CDR3 DNA sequence: TGTGCCAGTAGTGGGAGACAGGGATACCAGCCCCAGCATTTT. Its protein product is CASSGRQGYQPQHF. The variable domain in full, completed from reference TRBV19 and TRBJ1-5, reads DGGITQSPKYLFRKEGQNVTLSCEQNLNHDAMYWYRQDPGQGLRLIYYSQIVNDFQKGDIAEGYSVSREKKESFPLTVTSAQKNPTAFYLCASSGRQGYQPQHFGDGTRLSIL.

V is TRBV29-1 and J is TRBJ2-5; 9 bases fit TRBD2. The CDR3 loop spans 14 amino acids. Germline V CDR1 and CDR2: SQVTM, ANQGSEA. Trimming at V came to 6 bases and at J to 5 bases, leaving 10 bases not matched to a gene. The CDR3 nucleotides are TGCAGCGTGAAACCGGGACTAGCTAAGGAGACCCAGTACTTC. Residues: CSVKPGLAKETQYF.

This clone was seen only a few times. The V gene is TRBV7-3, the J gene TRBJ2-1; 8 positions agree with TRBD1. Losses at the gene ends were 5 bases for V and 7 bases for J; bases not matched to a gene: 7. The germline V gene has CDR1 SGHTA and CDR2 FQGTGA. This CDR3 comprises 14 residues. In DNA, the CDR3 is TGTGCCAGCAGCCGTGGACAGGGCCAGAATGAGCAGTTCTTC. Its protein is CASSRGQGQNEQFF.

This clone was seen a single time. The V and J genes are TRBV7-2 and TRBJ2-7, with a tentative D call TRBD2 (6 bases). Germline V gives CDR1 SGHTA, CDR2 FQGNSA. V lost 3 bases, J lost 2 bases, and 14 bases lay in between. The CDR3 contains 15 residues. The CDR3 spells CASSFGMRETYEQYF. The DNA for the CDR3 is TGTGCCAGCAGCTTCGGCATGCGGGAAACCTACGAGCAGTACTTC.

This chain links TRBV2 with TRBJ2-7, with 7 bases lining up with TRBD2. The germline gives CDR1 SNHLY, CDR2 FYNNEI. Trimming at V came to 2 bases and at J to 5 bases, leaving 9 bases not matched to a gene. CDR3 size: 15 residues. The CDR3 DNA reads as TGTGCCAGCAGTGAAATAAACGGGAGGATCGACGAGCAGTACTTC. It specifies CASSEINGRIDEQYF. Together with reference TRBV2 and TRBJ2-7, the CDR3 gives the full variable domain: EPEVTQTPSHQVTQMGQEVILRCVPISNHLYFYWYRQILGQKVEFLVSFYNNEISEKSEIFDDQFSVERPDGSNFTLKIRSTKLEDSAMYFCASSEINGRIDEQYFGPGTRLTVT.

This clone was seen a handful of times. V gene TRBV5-6 combines with J gene TRBJ2-5, with 8 positions matching TRBD1. V shed 2 bases, J shed 4 bases, and the junction held 4 bases outside the gene matches. The CDR3 spans 14 residues. Germline V gene sequence: CDR1 SGHDT, CDR2 YYEEEE. The CDR3 DNA sequence: TGTGCCAGCAGCTTCTACACAGGGGGAGAGACCCAGTACTTC. This translates into CASSFYTGGETQYF.

This chain links TRBV27 with TRBJ1-4; no firm D call. The ends were cut back, 0 bases at V and 8 bases at J, with 10 bases in the middle. Germline-derived CDR1 and CDR2 are MNHEY and SMNVEV (reference sequence). This CDR3 is built from 14 residues. CDR3 nucleotide sequence: TGTGCCAGCAGTTTATCCGGGTCGGCGGAAAAACTGTTTTTT. Translated, it gives CASSLSGSAEKLFF.